The rows below give T cell receptor beta chains drawn from one sample of a study of T cell repertoires in cytomegalovirus infection. TCRdb recomputed calls from the reads with MiXCR, one row per CDR3 protein. This table holds fewer than 550,000 distinct CDR3 sequences, about 15% found once. The sequencing input was CD8+ T cells from PBMCs. These receptors were taken from a human donor in good health (CMV status not recorded). Some clones in this sample may be carry-over from other donors' samples. CDR3s include the opening cysteine and the closing phenylalanine or tryptophan. A D gene is named only where the DNA matches it firmly. Some rows mark clone size as missing; the rest say once, few, many or name a class of expanded clone.

J gene,clone size,D gene,V gene,CDR3 DNA,CDR3 protein
TRBJ2-7,NA,NA,TRBV4-1,TGCGCCAGCAGCCAAGATATTCGGGGGAGCTACGAGCAGTACTTC,CASSQDIRGSYEQYF
TRBJ1-6,NA,NA,TRBV19,TGTGCCAGTAGTATAGTTTTCCAGAGCTCCTATAATTCACCCCTCCACTTT,CASSIVFQSSYNSPLHF
TRBJ1-1,many,NA,TRBV7-6,TGTGCCAGCAGCCCTGGACGTGGCTACACTGAAGCTTTCTTT,CASSPGRGYTEAFF
TRBJ2-7,NA,TRBD2,TRBV7-8,TGTGCCAGCAGCCCCGAAGGGGAGGGTTCAGATGAGCAGTACTTC,CASSPEGEGSDEQYF
TRBJ2-1,many,TRBD2,TRBV5-5,TGTGCCAGCGAGCGGGATCTGGGGAATGAGCAGTTCTTC,CASERDLGNEQFF
TRBJ2-7,many,NA,TRBV27,TGTGCCAGCGCTAGGGCCCAGAACGAGCAGTACTTC,CASARAQNEQYF
TRBJ2-1,many,NA,TRBV11-2,TGTGCCAGCAGCTTGACGGACCCAAATGAGCAGTTCTTC,CASSLTDPNEQFF
TRBJ1-2,NA,NA,TRBV5-6,TGTGCCAGCAGCTTGGCCCGACTGCTAGCTAACTATGGCTACACCTTC,CASSLARLLANYGYTF
TRBJ2-7,many,NA,TRBV7-6,TGTGCCAGCAGCTCCAGACAGGGACTCAGGTACGAGCAGTACTTC,CASSSRQGLRYEQYF
TRBJ2-3,NA,NA,TRBV18,TGTGCCAGCTCACCAGAAGACAGGAGCACAGATACGCAGTATTTT,CASSPEDRSTDTQYF
TRBJ2-2,NA,NA,TRBV9,TGTGCCAGCAGCGTAGCCCGGGGGCAAGGCGGGGAGCTGTTTTTT,CASSVARGQGGELFF
TRBJ2-5,many,NA,TRBV12-3/TRBV12-4,TGTGCCAGCAGCCCGCTAGTACAAGAGACCCAGTACTTC,CASSPLVQETQYF
TRBJ2-1,NA,NA,TRBV27,TGTGCCAGCAGTTTAGGCGACCACGGCTTTAATGAGCAGTTCTTC,CASSLGDHGFNEQFF
TRBJ2-5,NA,NA,TRBV20-1,TGCAGTGCTAGAGATATATACGACTCTTTAGAGACCCAGTACTTC,CSARDIYDSLETQYF
TRBJ2-7,many,NA,TRBV7-9,TGTGCCAGCAGCCCGGAGGGTCCCGACGAGCAGTACTTC,CASSPEGPDEQYF
TRBJ2-2,few,TRBD1,TRBV5-6,TGTGCCAGCATCTACAGGGGGACGAGGGAGCTGTTTTTT,CASIYRGTRELFF
TRBJ2-7,many,TRBD2,TRBV10-3,TGTGCCATCAGTGAGTCTACTAGCGGGAAAAGCTCCTACGAGCAGTACTTC,CAISESTSGKSSYEQYF
TRBJ2-7,few,NA,TRBV27,TGTGCCAGCAGTTTATCGAACAGCTTCTACGAGCAGTACTTC,CASSLSNSFYEQYF
TRBJ2-5,many,NA,TRBV7-2,TGTGCCAGCAGTCCGGAGAGGTCTAGTGCAGAGACCCAGTACTTC,CASSPERSSAETQYF
TRBJ2-1,NA,NA,TRBV3-1,TGTGCCAGCAGCCAAGGTCCCTCTGGGGGCTATGAGCAGTTCTTC,CASSQGPSGGYEQFF
TRBJ1-2,NA,TRBD1,TRBV7-7,TGTGCTAGCAGCCCTAGGACAGGGCGAGACTATGGCTACACCTTC,CASSPRTGRDYGYTF
TRBJ2-7,NA,TRBD1,TRBV27,TGTGCCAGCAGTTTACGGGACAGGAGGGATTACGAGCAGTACTTC,CASSLRDRRDYEQYF
TRBJ2-1,NA,TRBD2,TRBV2,TGTGCCAGCAGGGTTAGCGGGGGGCTATACAATGAGCAGTTCTTC,CASRVSGGLYNEQFF
TRBJ2-4,NA,NA,TRBV9,TGTGCCAGCAGCGTCGCCGGGCTAGCCAAAAACATTCAGTACTTC,CASSVAGLAKNIQYF
TRBJ2-3,many,NA,TRBV12-5,TGTGCTAGTGGTTTGGATCCTTGGTCAACTAGCACAGATACGCAGTATTTT,CASGLDPWSTSTDTQYF
TRBJ2-3,many,TRBD2,TRBV7-6,TGTGCCAGCAGCTCTAATCCTGGACTAGCGGGGGGGCGGGTCGGAGATACGCAGTATTTT,CASSSNPGLAGGRVGDTQYF
TRBJ2-2,many,NA,TRBV11-2,TGTGCCAGCAGCCTTTCGGAGAGATCCGGGGAGCTGTTTTTT,CASSLSERSGELFF
TRBJ2-3,NA,NA,TRBV13,TGTGCCAGCAGCCCCCGGGACATTCGGGGCGATACGCAGTATTTT,CASSPRDIRGDTQYF
TRBJ2-2,many,NA,TRBV7-3,TGTGCCAGCAGCACCGCAGGGGGGTCCGGGGAGCTGTTTTTT,CASSTAGGSGELFF
TRBJ2-5,NA,NA,TRBV5-6,TGTGCCAGCAGCTTGGTTCCTAGCGAAGAGACCCAGTACTTC,CASSLVPSEETQYF
TRBJ2-5,many,TRBD1,TRBV24-1,TGTGCCACCAGTGACCGACAGGGGAGAGAGACCCAGTACTTC,CATSDRQGRETQYF
TRBJ2-2,few,NA,TRBV6-5,TGTGCCAGCAGTTACTCGAATGGAGAGTGGTCCGGGGAGCTGTTTTTT,CASSYSNGEWSGELFF
TRBJ2-3,few,NA,TRBV15,TGTGCCACCAGCAGCCCTCAGGGGCCGTTCACAGATACGCAGTATTTT,CATSSPQGPFTDTQYF
TRBJ2-1,NA,TRBD2,TRBV6-2/TRBV6-3,TGTGCCAGCAGTTACCGGCTAGCGGGGAACAATGAGCAGTTCTTC,CASSYRLAGNNEQFF
TRBJ1-5,few,TRBD1,TRBV12-3/TRBV12-4,TGTGCCAGCAGAGGACAGGATAATCAGCCCCAGCATTTT,CASRGQDNQPQHF
TRBJ2-5,NA,NA,TRBV15,TGTGCCACCAGCGGTAGGGGGGGGGAGGAGACCCAGTACTTC,CATSGRGGEETQYF
TRBJ2-7,few,NA,TRBV11-2,TGTGCCAGCAGCTTAACGGGCGGGAAGTCATCCGAGCAGTACTTC,CASSLTGGKSSEQYF
TRBJ2-7,NA,TRBD1,TRBV27,TGTGCCAGCAGTTTCGGTACCGGGACAGGGGAAGCCTACGAGCAGTACTTC,CASSFGTGTGEAYEQYF
TRBJ1-2,NA,NA,TRBV27,TGTGCCAGCAGGATCGACAGGAACTATGGCTACACCTTC,CASRIDRNYGYTF
TRBJ1-6,NA,NA,TRBV28,TGTGCCAGCAGGCCCCAACCAGAGGGGGATTCACCCCTCCACTTT,CASRPQPEGDSPLHF
TRBJ2-4,NA,NA,TRBV20-1,TGCAGTGCTACTCGGGGGTCCAAAAACATTCAGTACTTC,CSATRGSKNIQYF